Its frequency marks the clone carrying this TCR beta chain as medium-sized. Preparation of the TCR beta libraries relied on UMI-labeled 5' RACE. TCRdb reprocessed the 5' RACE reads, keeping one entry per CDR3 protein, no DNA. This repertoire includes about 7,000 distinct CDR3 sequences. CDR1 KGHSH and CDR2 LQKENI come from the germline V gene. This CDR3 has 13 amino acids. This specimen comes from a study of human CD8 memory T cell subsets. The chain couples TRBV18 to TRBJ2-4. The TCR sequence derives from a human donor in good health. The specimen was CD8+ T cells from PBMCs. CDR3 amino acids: CARQSLAKNIQYF.